In its sample, the clone carrying this TCR beta chain was seen many times. Its antigen is not identified. This record belongs to a study of T-cell memory formation after mild COVID-19. Study information: In these data, TCR clusters were largely donor specific.

TCRalpha and TCRbeta libraries used 5'RACE with constant-segment primers and UMIs. One entry per CDR3 protein, called by TCRdb with MiXCR from the 5' RACE reads. The data hold approximately 46,000 distinct CDR3 sequences, with 6.6% observed a single time. Study-wide findings and caveats: Some SARS-CoV-2-responding clones were already detected in memory before infection. Of the contracting clones, CD4+ ones lay mainly in CM and EM, and CD8+ ones in EMRA.

This clonotype originated in an adult who had mild COVID-19 (a few samples of this study predate the infection). Cell type and time point are not known. Material for sequencing was PBMCs or a T cell subset sorted from them (not recorded which).

In nucleotides, the CDR3 is TGTGCCAGCAGCTTAGCGGGAGAGAGGACGCAGTATTTT. It codes for CASSLAGERTQYF. The chain joins TRBV5-4 to TRBJ2-3, with 8 bases lining up with TRBD2. This CDR3 has 13 residues. CDR1 and CDR2 from the germline V gene are SGHNT and YYREEE (reference sequence). V was clipped by 2 bases and J by 9 bases; unmatched bases: 5.